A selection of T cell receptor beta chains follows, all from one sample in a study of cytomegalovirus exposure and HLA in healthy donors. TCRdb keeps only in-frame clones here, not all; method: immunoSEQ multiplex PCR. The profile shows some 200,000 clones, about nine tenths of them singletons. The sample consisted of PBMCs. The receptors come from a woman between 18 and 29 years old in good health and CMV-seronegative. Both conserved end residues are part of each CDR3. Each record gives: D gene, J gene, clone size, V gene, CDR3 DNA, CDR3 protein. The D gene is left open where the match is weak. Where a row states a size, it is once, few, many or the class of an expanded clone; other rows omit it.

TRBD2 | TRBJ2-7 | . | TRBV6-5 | TGTGCCAGCAGTTCCTCGACTAGCGGGAGAGGTGAGCAGTACTTC | CASSSSTSGRGEQYF
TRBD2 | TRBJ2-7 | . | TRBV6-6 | TGTGCCAGCAGTTACCTTAGCGGGAGCTACGAGCAGTACTTC | CASSYLSGSYEQYF
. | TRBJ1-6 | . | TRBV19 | TGTGCCAGTAGAGGAGGACGGGGGAATTCACCCCTCCACTTT | CASRGGRGNSPLHF
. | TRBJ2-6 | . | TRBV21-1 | TGTGCCAGCAGCGGGTTCGAGGGAGCTGGGGCCAACGTCCTGACTTTC | CASSGFEGAGANVLTF
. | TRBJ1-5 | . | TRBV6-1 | TGTGCCAGCAGTGAAGCGAGTATGTATCAGCCCCAGCATTTT | CASSEASMYQPQHF
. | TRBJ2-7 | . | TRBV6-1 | TGTGCCAGCAGTACCCGGGACACCTACGAGCAGTACTTC | CASSTRDTYEQYF
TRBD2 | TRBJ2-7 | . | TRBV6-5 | TGTGCCAGCAGTTTGTCCGGGGGGGGTACCTACGAGCAGTACTTC | CASSLSGGGTYEQYF
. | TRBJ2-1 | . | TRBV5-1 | TGCGCCAGCAGCTTGGATACTTATAGCGAGCTCGACCACAATGAGCAGTTCTTC | CASSLDTYSELDHNEQFF
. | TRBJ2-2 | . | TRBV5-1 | TGCGCCAGCAGGCAGGAGGGGCCCGGGGAGCTGTTTTTT | CASRQEGPGELFF
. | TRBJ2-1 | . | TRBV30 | TGTGCCTTCAACCGGGACTCTTACAATGAGCAGTTCTTC | CAFNRDSYNEQFF
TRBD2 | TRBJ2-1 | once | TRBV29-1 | TGCAGCGGTACCGGGACTAGCGGGGGGAGCTCCTACAATGAGCAGTTCTTC | CSGTGTSGGSSYNEQFF
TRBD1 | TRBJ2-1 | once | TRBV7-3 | TGTGCCAGCAGCTCCGGGACAGGGGGTGTATATGAGCAGTTCTTC | CASSSGTGGVYEQFF
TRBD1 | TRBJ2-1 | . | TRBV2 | TGTGCCAGCACTCCAAAGCCCGGGACAGGGAATGAGCAGTTCTTC | CASTPKPGTGNEQFF
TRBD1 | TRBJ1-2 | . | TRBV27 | TGTGCCAGCAGTTTGGGGTATCCACCCGGGACAGGGGATGATGACTATGGCTACACCTTC | CASSLGYPPGTGDDDYGYTF
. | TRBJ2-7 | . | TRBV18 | TGTGCCAGCTCACCCGGACTTTCCTACGAGCAGTACTTC | CASSPGLSYEQYF
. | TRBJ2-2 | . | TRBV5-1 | TGCGCCAGCAGCGGCTTAGGGGCCGCAGCGTCCGGGGAGCTGTTTTTT | CASSGLGAAASGELFF
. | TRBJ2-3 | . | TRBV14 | TGTGCCAGCAGCGAGTGGGGGGTAGGAACAGATACGCAGTATTTT | CASSEWGVGTDTQYF
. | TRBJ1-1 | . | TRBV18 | TGTGCCAGCTCACCAAGAGACTTAGTCCTCCCGACCATTGAAGCTTTCTTT | CASSPRDLVLPTIEAFF
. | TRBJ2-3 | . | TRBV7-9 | TGTGCCAGCAGCCGTTCCCAGCGGCACACAGATACGCAGTATTTT | CASSRSQRHTDTQYF
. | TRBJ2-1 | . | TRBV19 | TGTGCCAGTAGTAACGGGAATGAGCAGTTCTTC | CASSNGNEQFF
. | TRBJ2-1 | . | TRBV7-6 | TGTGCCAGCAGCCTAATTCATTCGGGGGATGAGCAGTTCTTC | CASSLIHSGDEQFF
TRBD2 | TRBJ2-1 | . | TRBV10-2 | TGCGCCAGCACTACGACTAGCGGGAGCATTCATGAGCAGTTCTTC | CASTTTSGSIHEQFF
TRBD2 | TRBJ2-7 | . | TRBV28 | TGTGCCAGCAGTTTATCTAGCGGGAGGGCGGTTGTGGAGCAGTACTTC | CASSLSSGRAVVEQYF
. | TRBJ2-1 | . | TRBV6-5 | TGTGCCAGCAGACCTTCGGCGGAGAATGAGCAGTTCTTC | CASRPSAENEQFF
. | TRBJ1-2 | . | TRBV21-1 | TGTGCCAGCAGCCTATACTGTTCTCTTGGCTACACCTTC | CASSLYCSLGYTF
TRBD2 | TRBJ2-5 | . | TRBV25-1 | TGTGCCAGCAGTGAAAATCAAGGGACTAGCGGTCAAGAGACCCAGTACTTC | CASSENQGTSGQETQYF
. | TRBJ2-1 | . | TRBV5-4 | TGTGCCAGCAGCCGACCTACCTTCGGGTACAATGAGCAGTTCTTC | CASSRPTFGYNEQFF
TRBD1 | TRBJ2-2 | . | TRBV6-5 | TGTGCCAGCAGGCGCCGACAGGGGAACACCGGGGAGCTGTTTTTT | CASRRRQGNTGELFF
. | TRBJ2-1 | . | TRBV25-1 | TGTGCCAGCAGTCCAGGGATGGGCAATGAGCAGTTCTTC | CASSPGMGNEQFF
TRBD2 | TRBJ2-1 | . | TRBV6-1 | TGTGCCAGCAGGAGTAGCGGGGCCTACAATGAGCAGTTCTTC | CASRSSGAYNEQFF
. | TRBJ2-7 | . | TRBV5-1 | TGCGCCAGCAGCTTGGCCGGGGAGTTATACGAGCAGTACTTC | CASSLAGELYEQYF
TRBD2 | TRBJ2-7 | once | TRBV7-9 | TGTGCCAGCAGCTACCGGGATGGACTAGCGGGGGGCCTCTCCTACGAGCAGTACTTC | CASSYRDGLAGGLSYEQYF
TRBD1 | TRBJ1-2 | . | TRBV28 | TGTGCCAGCTCGGGACAGCTAGACTATGGCTACACCTTC | CASSGQLDYGYTF
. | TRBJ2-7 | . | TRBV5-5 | TGTGCCAGCAGGGACTATAGCACCGGACAGGCAGAAGAGCAGTACTTC | CASRDYSTGQAEEQYF
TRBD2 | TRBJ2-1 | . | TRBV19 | TGTGCCAGTAGTACGATAGGTACTAGCGGGAGTCATGAGCAGTTCTTC | CASSTIGTSGSHEQFF